In this sample, the clone carrying this TCR beta chain turned up many times. Its target is not known. Germline CDR1 SGHVS, CDR2 FQNEAQ. Between the trimmed V and J ends, which lost 1 base and 1 base, there was a span of 11 bases. The CDR3 runs to 16 residues. The data stem from a study of regulatory T cells in long-lasting Graves disease. In the study overall: Recently diagnosed Graves' patients had received antithyroid drugs for under 3 months.

The study's findings and limits: Persistent patients shared more public clonotypes (under 3,000) than newly diagnosed patients (around 1,000). Persistent disease exhibited a predilection for TRBV28, TRBJ1-2 and TRBJ2-5.

The sample's time point: newly diagnosed GD, antithyroid drugs for less than 3 months. Preparation of the TCR library used RNA extracted from PBMCs. A blood draw put about 9 milliliters of peripheral blood into EDTA tubes. Libraries of TCR beta came from iRepertoire HTBI primers plus Arm-PCR of CDR3 regions. MiXCR was run by TCRdb on the multiplex PCR reads, yielding one entry per CDR3 protein. The repertoire has about 470,000 distinct CDR3 sequences, approximately 15% of them found once; the top ten carry over 15%. These data also formed part of another study, on T cells in Graves' hyperthyroidism and ophthalmopathy.

V gene TRBV7-8 combines with J gene TRBJ1-5; D is undetermined. Source: peripheral blood mononuclear cells (PBMCs), taken at new diagnosis, from a patient treated with antithyroid drugs. This receptor was obtained from a woman in her twenties or thirties with Graves disease. The CDR3 coding sequence is TGTGCCAGCAGCTTAGTGGGGTTGGGAAGCAATCAGCCCCAGCATTTT. Translated, it gives CASSLVGLGSNQPQHF.